This T cell receptor beta chain stems from a study of shared clonotypes between healthy human individuals. In the study overall: In total, the donors were two women and a few men aged 18 to 49.

Only in-frame clones appear in the TCRdb table, and some are missing; sequencing was by immunoSEQ multiplex PCR. The top ten clones hold 1.2% of a sample with about 1.5 million clones, roughly 96% of them seen once. Germline V gene data show CDR1 as SGDLS and CDR2 as YYNGEE. The CDR3 is 15 amino acids. V lost 4 bases to trimming and J lost 5 bases; unmatched junction nucleotides: 8. The receptor's source is a man aged 30-40 years in good health. V gene TRBV9 combines with J gene TRBJ2-1; 8 nucleotides align to TRBD2. Sequenced: naive CD4+ T cells sorted from blood. Subset specified: CD45RA+ positively selected. The CDR3 DNA reads TGTGCCAGCAGCACGAGACTAGCGTTCGACAATGAGCAGTTCTTC. This encodes CASSTRLAFDNEQFF.